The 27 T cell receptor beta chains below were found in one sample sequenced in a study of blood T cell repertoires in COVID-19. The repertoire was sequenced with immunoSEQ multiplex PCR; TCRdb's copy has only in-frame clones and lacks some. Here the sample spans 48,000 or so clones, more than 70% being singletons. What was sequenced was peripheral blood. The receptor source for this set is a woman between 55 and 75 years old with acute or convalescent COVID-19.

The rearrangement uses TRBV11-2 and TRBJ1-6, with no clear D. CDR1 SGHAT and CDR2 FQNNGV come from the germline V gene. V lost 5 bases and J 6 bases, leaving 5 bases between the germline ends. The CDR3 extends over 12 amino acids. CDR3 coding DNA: TGTGCCAGCAGCCTACGTAATTCACCCCTCCACTTT. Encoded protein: CASSLRNSPLHF.

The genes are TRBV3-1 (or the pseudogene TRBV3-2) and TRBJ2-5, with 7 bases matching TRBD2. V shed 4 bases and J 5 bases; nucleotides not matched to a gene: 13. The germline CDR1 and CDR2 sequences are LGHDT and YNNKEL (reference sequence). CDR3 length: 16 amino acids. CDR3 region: CASSLATRGGRETQYF. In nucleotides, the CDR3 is TGTGCCAGCAGCCTCGCGACTAGGGGAGGGCGCGAGACCCAGTACTTC.

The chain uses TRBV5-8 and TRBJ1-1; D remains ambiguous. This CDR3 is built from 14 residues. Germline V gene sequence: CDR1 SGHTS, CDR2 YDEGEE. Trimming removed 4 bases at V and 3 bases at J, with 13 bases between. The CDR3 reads CASSPVGVDTEAFF. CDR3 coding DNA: TGTGCCAGCAGCCCCGTCGGGGTAGACACTGAAGCTTTCTTT.

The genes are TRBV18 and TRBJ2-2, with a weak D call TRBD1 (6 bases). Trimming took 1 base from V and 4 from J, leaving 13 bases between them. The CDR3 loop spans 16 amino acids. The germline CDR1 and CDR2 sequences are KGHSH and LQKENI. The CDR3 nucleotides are TGTGCCAGCTCACCACTTGGGGGCGCAGGCACCGGGGAGCTGTTTTTT. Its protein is CASSPLGGAGTGELFF.

CDR3 sequence reads: CASSLVGGWANEQFF. The DNA for the CDR3 is TGCGCCAGCAGCTTGGTGGGAGGTTGGGCCAATGAGCAGTTCTTC. The chain recombines TRBV5-1 with TRBJ2-1; D is possibly TRBD2 (6 bases). The CDR3 is made up of 15 amino acids. Germline lookup yields CDR1 SGHRS and CDR2 YFSETQ. Trimming left V 0 bases short and J 6 bases short, with 13 bases between.

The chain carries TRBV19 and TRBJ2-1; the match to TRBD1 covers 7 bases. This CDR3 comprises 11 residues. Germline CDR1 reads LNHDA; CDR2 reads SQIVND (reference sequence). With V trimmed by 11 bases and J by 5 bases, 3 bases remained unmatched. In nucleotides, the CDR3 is TGTGCCTTGACAGGGAACAATGAGCAGTTCTTC. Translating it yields CALTGNNEQFF.

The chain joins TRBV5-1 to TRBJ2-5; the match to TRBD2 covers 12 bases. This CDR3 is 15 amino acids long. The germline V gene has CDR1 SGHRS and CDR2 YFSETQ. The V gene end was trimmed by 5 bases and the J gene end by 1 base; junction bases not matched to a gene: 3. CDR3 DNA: TGCGCCAGCAGGCTAGCGGGGGGGTTCCAAGAGACCCAGTACTTC. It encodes CASRLAGGFQETQYF.

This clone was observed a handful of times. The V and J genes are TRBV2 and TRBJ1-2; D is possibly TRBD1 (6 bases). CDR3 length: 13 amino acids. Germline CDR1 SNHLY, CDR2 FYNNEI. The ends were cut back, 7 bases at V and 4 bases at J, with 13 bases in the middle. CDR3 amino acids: CASKGESIYGYTF. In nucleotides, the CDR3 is TGTGCCAGCAAGGGGGAGTCGATCTATGGCTACACCTTC.

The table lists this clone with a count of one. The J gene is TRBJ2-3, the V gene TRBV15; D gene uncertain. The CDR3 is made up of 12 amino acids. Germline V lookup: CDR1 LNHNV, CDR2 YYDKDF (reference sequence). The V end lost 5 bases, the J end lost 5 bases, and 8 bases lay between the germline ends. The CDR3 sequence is CATSARLDTQYF. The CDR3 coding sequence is TGTGCCACCAGCGCCAGGTTAGATACGCAGTATTTT. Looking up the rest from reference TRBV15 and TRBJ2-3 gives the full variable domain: DAMVIQNPRYQVTQFGKPVTLSCSQTLNHNVMYWYQQKSSQAPKLLFHYYDKDFNNEADTPDNFQSRRPNTSFCFLDIRSPGLGDTAMYLCATSARLDTQYFGPGTRLTVL.

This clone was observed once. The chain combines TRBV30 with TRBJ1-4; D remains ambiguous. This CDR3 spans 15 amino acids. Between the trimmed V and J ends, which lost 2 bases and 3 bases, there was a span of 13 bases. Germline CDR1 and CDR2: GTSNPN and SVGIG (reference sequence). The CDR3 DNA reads TGTGCCTGGAGTCACCCTGAAAGAGCTAATGAAAAACTGTTTTTT. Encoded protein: CAWSHPERANEKLFF.

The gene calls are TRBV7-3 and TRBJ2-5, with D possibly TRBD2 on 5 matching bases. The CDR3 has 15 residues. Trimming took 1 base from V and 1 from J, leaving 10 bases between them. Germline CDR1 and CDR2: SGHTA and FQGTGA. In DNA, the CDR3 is TGTGCCAGCAGCTTAAACCCTAGCCCCCAAGAGACCCAGTACTTC. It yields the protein CASSLNPSPQETQYF. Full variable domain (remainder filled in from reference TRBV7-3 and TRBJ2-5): GAGVSQTPSNKVTEKGKYVELRCDPISGHTALYWYRQSLGQGPEFLIYFQGTGAADDSGLPNDRFFAVRPEGSVSTLKIQRTERGDSAVYLCASSLNPSPQETQYFGPGTRLLVL.

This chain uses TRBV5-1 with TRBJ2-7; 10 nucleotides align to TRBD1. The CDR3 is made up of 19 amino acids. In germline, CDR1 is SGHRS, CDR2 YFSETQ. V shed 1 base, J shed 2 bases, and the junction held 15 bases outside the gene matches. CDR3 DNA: TGCGCCAGCAGCTTGCTCTGGTTAGGGTCCGGGACAGGGGCCTACGAGCAGTACTTC. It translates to CASSLLWLGSGTGAYEQYF.

The CDR3 DNA follows: TGTGCCAGCAGCCCCCAGGCAGCGGGAGTTCAGATTCAAGAGACCCAGTACTTC. Translation: CASSPQAAGVQIQETQYF. This chain connects TRBV7-2 to TRBJ2-5; TRBD2 matches at 8 bases. Germline loops: CDR1 SGHTA, CDR2 FQGNSA. CDR3 length equals 18 residues. V lost 5 bases and J lost 2; bases outside the gene matches: 16.

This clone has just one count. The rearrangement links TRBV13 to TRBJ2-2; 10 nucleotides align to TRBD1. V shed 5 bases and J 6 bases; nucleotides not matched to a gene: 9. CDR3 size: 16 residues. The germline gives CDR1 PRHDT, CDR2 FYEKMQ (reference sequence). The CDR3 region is CASSDRDRGTSGELFF. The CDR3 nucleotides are TGTGCCAGCAGCGACCGGGACAGGGGAACGTCCGGGGAGCTGTTTTTT.

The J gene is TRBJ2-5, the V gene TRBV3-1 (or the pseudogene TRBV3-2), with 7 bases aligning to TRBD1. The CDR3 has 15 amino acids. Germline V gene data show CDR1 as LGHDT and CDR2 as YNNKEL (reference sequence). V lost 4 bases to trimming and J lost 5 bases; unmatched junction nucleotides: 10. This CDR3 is CASSPITGTVETQYF. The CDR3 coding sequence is TGTGCCAGCAGCCCTATAACGGGGACAGTGGAGACCCAGTACTTC.

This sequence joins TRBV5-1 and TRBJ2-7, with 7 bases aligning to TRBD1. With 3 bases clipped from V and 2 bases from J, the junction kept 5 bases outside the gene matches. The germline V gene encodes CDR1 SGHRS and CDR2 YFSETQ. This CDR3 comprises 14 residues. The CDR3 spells CASSSQGGAYEQYF. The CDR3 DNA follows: TGCGCCAGCAGCTCCCAAGGGGGCGCCTACGAGCAGTACTTC.

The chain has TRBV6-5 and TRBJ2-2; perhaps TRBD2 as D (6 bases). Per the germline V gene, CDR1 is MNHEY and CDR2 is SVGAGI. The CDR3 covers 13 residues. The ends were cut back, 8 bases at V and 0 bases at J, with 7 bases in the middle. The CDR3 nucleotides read TGTGCCAGCTGGGACTCGAACACCGGGGAGCTGTTTTTT. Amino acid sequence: CASWDSNTGELFF.

CDR3 in amino acids: CASSPRGNPQDTIYF. The CDR3 bases are TGTGCCAGCAGTCCCCGAGGGAACCCGCAAGACACCATATATTTT. This chain links TRBV7-9 with TRBJ1-3; D gene uncertain. Germline V gene sequence: CDR1 SEHNR, CDR2 FQNEAQ (reference sequence). V lost 6 bases, J lost 8 bases, and 20 bases lay in between. The CDR3 extends over 15 amino acids.

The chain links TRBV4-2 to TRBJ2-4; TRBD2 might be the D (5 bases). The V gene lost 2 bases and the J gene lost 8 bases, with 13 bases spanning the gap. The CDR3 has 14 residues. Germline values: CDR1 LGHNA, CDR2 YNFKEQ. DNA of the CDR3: TGTGCCAGCAGCCAAATACCCCGGGGTGACATTCAGTACTTC. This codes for CASSQIPRGDIQYF.

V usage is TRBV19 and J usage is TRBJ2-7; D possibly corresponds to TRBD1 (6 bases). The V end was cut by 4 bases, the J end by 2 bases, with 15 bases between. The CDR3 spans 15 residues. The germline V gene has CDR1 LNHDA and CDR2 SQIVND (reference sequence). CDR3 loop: CASSSQGGGTYEQYF. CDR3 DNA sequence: TGTGCCAGTAGTAGCCAGGGTGGGGGCACCTACGAGCAGTACTTC.

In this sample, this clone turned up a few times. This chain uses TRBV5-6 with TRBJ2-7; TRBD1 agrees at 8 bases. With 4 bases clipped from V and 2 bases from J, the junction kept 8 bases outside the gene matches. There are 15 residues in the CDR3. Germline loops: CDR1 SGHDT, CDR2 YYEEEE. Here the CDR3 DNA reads TGTGCCAGCAGCACTCGGGACAGGCCCCCCTACGAGCAGTACTTC. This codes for CASSTRDRPPYEQYF.

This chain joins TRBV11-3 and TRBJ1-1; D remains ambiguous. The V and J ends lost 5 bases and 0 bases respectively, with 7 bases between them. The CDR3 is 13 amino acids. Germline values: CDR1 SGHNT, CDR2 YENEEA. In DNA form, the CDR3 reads TGTGCCAGCAGCCGGAGGCTGAACACTGAAGCTTTCTTT. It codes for CASSRRLNTEAFF.

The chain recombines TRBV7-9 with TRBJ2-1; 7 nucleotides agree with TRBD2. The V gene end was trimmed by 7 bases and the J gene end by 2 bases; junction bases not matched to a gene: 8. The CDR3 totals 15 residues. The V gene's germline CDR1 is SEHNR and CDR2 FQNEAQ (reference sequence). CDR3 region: CASTPAGSPYNEQFF. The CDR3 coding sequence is TGTGCCAGCACCCCAGCGGGGAGCCCCTACAATGAGCAGTTCTTC.

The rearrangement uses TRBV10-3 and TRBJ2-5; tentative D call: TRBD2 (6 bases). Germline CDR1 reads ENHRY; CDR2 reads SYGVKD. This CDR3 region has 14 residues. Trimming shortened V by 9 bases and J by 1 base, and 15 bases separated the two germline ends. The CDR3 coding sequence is TGTGCCATTGGGCGGGAACCTCGCCAAGAGACCCAGTACTTC. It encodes CAIGREPRQETQYF.

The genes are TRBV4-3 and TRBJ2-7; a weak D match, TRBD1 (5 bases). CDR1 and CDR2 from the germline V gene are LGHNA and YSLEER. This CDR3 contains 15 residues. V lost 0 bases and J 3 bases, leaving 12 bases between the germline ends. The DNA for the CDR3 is TGCGCCAGCAGCCAAGATTGGGCAGGGAACTACGAGCAGTACTTC. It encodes CASSQDWAGNYEQYF.

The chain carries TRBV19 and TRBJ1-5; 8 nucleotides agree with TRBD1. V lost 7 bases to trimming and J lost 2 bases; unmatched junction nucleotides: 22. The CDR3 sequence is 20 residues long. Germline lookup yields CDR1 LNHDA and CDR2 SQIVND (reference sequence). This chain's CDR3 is CASTSAPDRGVYLGNQPQHF. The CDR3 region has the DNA TGTGCCAGTACCTCCGCCCCCGACAGGGGTGTATATCTTGGCAATCAGCCCCAGCATTTT.

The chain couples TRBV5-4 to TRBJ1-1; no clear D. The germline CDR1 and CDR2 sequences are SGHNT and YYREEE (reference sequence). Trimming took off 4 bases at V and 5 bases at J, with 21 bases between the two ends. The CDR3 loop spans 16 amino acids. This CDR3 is CASSPEASSLGTEAFF. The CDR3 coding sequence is TGTGCCAGCAGCCCCGAGGCGTCCAGTCTGGGTACTGAAGCTTTCTTT.